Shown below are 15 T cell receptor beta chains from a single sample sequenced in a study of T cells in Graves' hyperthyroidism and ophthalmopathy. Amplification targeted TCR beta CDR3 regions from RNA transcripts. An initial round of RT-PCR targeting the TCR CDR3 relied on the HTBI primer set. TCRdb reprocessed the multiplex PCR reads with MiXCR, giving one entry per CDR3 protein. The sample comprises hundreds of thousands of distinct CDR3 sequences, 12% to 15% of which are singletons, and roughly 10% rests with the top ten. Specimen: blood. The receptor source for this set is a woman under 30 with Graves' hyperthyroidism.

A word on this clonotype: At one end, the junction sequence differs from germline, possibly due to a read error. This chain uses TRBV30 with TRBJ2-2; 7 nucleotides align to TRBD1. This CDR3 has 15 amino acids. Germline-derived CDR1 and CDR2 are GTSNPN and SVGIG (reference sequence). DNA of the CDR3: TGTGCCTTGCGAGAGGGGGCAACTGGGACCGGGGAGCCGTTTTTT. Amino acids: CALREGATGTGEPFF.

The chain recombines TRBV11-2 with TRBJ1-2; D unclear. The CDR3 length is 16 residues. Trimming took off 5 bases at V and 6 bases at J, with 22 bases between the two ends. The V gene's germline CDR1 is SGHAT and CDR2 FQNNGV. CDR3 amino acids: CASSLVYGQTGNGYTF. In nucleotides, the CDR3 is TGTGCCAGCAGCCTAGTTTATGGGCAGACGGGCAATGGCTACACCTTC.

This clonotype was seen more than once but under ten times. Here the CDR3 reads CASQGWDNQPQHF. The CDR3 DNA reads TGTGCCAGTCAGGGCTGGGATAATCAGCCCCAGCATTTT. The V and J genes are TRBV19 and TRBJ1-5; D might be TRBD1 (5 bases). Per germline, CDR1 LNHDA and CDR2 SQIVND (reference sequence). Trimming stripped 8 bases from V and 4 bases from J, with 12 bases between. The CDR3 sequence is 13 residues long. The full variable domain, with the rest looked up from reference TRBV19 and TRBJ1-5, is DGGITQSPKYLFRKEGQNVTLSCEQNLNHDAMYWYRQDPGQGLRLIYYSQIVNDFQKGDIAEGYSVSREKKESFPLTVTSAQKNPTAFYLCASQGWDNQPQHFGDGTRLSIL.

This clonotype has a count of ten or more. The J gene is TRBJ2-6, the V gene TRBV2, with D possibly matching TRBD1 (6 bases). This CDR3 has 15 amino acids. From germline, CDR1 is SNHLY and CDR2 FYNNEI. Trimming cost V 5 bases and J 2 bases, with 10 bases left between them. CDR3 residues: CASSRQATGANVLTF. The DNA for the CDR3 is TGTGCCAGCAGTCGACAGGCTACTGGGGCCAACGTCCTGACTTTC.

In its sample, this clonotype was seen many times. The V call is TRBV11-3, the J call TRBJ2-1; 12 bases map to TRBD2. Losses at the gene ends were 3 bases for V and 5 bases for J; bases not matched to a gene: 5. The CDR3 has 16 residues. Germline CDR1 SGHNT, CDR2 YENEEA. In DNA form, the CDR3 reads TGTGCCAGCAGCTTCGTAGGACTAGCGGGGAACAATGAGCAGTTCTTC. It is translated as CASSFVGLAGNNEQFF.

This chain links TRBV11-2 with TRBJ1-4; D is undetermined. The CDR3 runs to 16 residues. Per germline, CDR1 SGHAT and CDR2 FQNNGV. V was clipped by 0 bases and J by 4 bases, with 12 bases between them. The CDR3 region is CASSLDAAGYNEKLFF. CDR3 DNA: TGTGCCAGCAGCTTAGATGCGGCAGGATATAATGAAAAACTGTTTTTT.

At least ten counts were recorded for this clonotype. The CDR3 sequence is CASSQDPVTQTYEQYF. As DNA, the CDR3 is TGCGCCAGCAGCCAAGACCCTGTGACGCAGACCTACGAGCAGTACTTC. The V gene is TRBV4-1, the J gene TRBJ2-7; unclear D gene. V gave up 0 bases and J gave up 2 bases, with 14 bases separating them. Germline lookup yields CDR1 MGHRA and CDR2 YSYEKL. The CDR3 runs to 16 residues.

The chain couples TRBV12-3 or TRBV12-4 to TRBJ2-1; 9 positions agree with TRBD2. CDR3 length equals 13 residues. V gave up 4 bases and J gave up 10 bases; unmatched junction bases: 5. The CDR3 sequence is CASSSTGTSEQFF. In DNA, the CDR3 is TGTGCCAGCAGTTCTACTGGGACTAGCGAGCAGTTCTTC.

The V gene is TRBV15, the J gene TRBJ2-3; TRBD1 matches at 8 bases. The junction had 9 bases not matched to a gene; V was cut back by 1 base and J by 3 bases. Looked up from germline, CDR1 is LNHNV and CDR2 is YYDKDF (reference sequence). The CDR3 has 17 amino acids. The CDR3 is CATSRVLRGLGTDTQYF. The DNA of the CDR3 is TGTGCCACCAGCAGAGTACTCAGGGGGCTGGGTACAGATACGCAGTATTTT.

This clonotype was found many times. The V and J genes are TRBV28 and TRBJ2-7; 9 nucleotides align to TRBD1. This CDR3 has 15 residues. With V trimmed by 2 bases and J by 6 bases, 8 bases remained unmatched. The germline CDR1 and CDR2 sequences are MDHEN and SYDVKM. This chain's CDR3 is CASSLGGGQGFEQYF. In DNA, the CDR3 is TGTGCCAGCAGTTTAGGTGGAGGACAGGGGTTCGAGCAGTACTTC.

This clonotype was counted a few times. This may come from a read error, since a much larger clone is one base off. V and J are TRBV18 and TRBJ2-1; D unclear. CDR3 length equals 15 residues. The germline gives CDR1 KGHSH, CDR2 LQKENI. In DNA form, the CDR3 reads TGTGCCCGCTCACCACTGCTGGGCTCCTACAATGAGCAGTTCTTC. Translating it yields CARSPLLGSYNEQFF.

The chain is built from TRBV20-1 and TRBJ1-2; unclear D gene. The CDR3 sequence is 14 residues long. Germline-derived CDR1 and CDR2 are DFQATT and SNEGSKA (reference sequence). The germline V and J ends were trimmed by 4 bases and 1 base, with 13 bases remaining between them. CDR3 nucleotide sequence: TGCAGTGCTACGCCCCTGGACTTTAACTATGGCTACACCTTC. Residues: CSATPLDFNYGYTF.

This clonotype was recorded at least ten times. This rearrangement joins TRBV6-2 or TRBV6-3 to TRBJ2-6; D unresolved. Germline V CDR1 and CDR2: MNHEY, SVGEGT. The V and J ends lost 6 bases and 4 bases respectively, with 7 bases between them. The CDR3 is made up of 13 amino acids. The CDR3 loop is CASRPVGANVLTF. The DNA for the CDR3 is TGTGCCAGCAGACCGGTCGGGGCCAACGTCCTGACTTTC.

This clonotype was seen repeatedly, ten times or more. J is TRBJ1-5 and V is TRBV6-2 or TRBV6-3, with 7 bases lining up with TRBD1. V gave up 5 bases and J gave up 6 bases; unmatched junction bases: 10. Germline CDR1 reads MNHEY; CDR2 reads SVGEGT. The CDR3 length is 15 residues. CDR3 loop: CASSPRDSPVQPQHF. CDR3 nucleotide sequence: TGTGCCAGCAGTCCCCGGGACAGCCCAGTTCAGCCCCAGCATTTT.

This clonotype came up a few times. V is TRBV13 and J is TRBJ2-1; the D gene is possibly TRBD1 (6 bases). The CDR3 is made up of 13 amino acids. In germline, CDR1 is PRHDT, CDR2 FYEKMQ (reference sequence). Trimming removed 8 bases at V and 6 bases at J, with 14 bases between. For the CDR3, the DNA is TGTGCCAGCGGGGGCAGCAGAGGCAATGAGCAGTTCTTC. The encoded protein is CASGGSRGNEQFF.